This TCR beta chain came from a study of T cell changes during pregnancy in multiple sclerosis. V was clipped by 6 bases and J by 8 bases, with 21 bases between them. The CDR3 consists of 15 residues. Germline CDR1 reads MDHEN; CDR2 reads SYDVKM. Some clones are missing from TCRdb's copy, which holds only in-frame ones; the method was immunoSEQ multiplex PCR. The sample has 30,000 to 45,000 clones; approximately 90% are singletons. The rearrangement uses TRBV28 and TRBJ2-3; D is possibly TRBD2 (6 bases). The TCR sequence derives from a female donor with multiple sclerosis, enrolled in a pregnancy study. Sequences were derived from CD4+ T cells from peripheral blood mononuclear cells, sampled after pregnancy. The DNA for the CDR3 is TGTGCCAGCAGCCCCCCGGGGGTGCAAGAGGGTACGCAGTATTTT. The encoded protein is CASSPPGVQEGTQYF.